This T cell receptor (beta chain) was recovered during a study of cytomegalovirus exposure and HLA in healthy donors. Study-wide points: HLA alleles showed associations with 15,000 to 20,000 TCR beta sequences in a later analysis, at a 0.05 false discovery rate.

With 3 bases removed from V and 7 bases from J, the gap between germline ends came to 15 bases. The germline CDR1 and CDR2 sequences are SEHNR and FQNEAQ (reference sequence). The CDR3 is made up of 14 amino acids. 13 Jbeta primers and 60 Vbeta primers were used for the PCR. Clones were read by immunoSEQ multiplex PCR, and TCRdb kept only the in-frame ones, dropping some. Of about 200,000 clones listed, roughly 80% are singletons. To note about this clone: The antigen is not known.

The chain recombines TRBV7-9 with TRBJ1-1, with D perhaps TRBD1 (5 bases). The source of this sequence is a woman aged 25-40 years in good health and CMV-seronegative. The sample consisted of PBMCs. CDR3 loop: CASSFTGQPYEAFF. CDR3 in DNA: TGTGCCAGCAGCTTTACCGGACAACCATATGAAGCTTTCTTT. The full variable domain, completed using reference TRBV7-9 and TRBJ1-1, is DTGVSQNPRHKITKRGQNVTFRCDPISEHNRLYWYRQTLGQGPEFLTYFQNEAQLEKSRLLSDRFSAERPKGSFSTLEIQRTEQGDSAMYLCASSFTGQPYEAFFGQGTRLTVV.